This note documents a single TCR beta chain sequence. The protocol was immunoSEQ multiplex PCR, while the TCRdb copy is restricted to in-frame clones and leaves out a portion. The data contain about 84,000 clones, 82% of them singletons. This entry is derived from a study of PD-L1 blockade in urothelial cancer. Study summary: Men with urothelial cancer arising in the bladder made up about 90% of the roughly 29 patients.

Anywhere from 1 to 8 samples came from each patient, spanning pretreatment and on-treatment. V gave up 7 bases and J gave up 10 bases; unmatched junction bases: 9. Germline assignment: CDR1 LNHDA and CDR2 SQIVND (reference sequence). The CDR3 spans 13 residues. This specimen was PBMCs, taken around atezolizumab (anti-PD-L1) treatment. The V and J genes are TRBV19 and TRBJ1-4, with 7 bases matching TRBD1. The sequence was obtained from a man aged 65-85 years with urothelial cancer. The chain's CDR3 is CASTAQGFAKLFF. For the CDR3, the DNA is TGTGCCAGTACGGCACAGGGGTTCGCAAAACTGTTTTTT.